This entry lists 8 T cell receptor beta chains sequenced from one sample in a study of CXCR3-negative and CXCR3-positive naive CD8 T cells. Whole-study findings and limits: A higher hydrophobicity marked the TRB CDR3s of CXCR3-positive naive cells versus CXCR3-negative naive cells.

The libraries of TRB cDNA were prepared using 5' RACE with UMI labels. TCRdb reprocessed the 5' RACE reads and keeps a single row for each CDR3 protein, giving no DNA. The listing records about 110,000 distinct CDR3 sequences. These receptors lack a known antigen. Sequencing was performed on naive CXCR3+ CD8+ T cells from blood. Subset given: CD45RO-CCR7+CD27+CD95- naive CD8+ T cells expressing CXCR3 (TNR3+). The receptors were gathered from a human donor in good health. Some clones in this sample may be carry-over from other donors' samples.

The chain has TRBV5-1 and TRBJ2-5. This CDR3 has 12 amino acids. The germline V gene encodes CDR1 SGHRS and CDR2 YFSETQ. The CDR3 here is CASSTGVETQYF.

The V and J genes are TRBV27 and TRBJ2-6; TCRdb reports TRBD1, a call that lacks DNA to check it against. CDR3 size: 18 residues. Looked up from germline, CDR1 is MNHEY and CDR2 is SMNVEV (reference sequence). The CDR3 here is CASSLLDRGSPGANVLTF.

The J gene is TRBJ2-1, the V gene TRBV7-7; without DNA, the TCRdb call of TRBD2 cannot be checked. Germline values: CDR1 SSHAT, CDR2 FNYEAQ (reference sequence). CDR3 length equals 15 residues. CDR3 residues: CASSLSVAGGNEQFF.

J is TRBJ2-2 and V is TRBV7-2; the D gene TCRdb calls, TRBD2, cannot be checked with no DNA. Germline V gene lookup returns CDR1 SGHTA and CDR2 FQGNSA. The CDR3 totals 17 residues. The CDR3 loop is CASPHRAGGPQTGELFF.

The genes are TRBV12-3 or TRBV12-4 and TRBJ1-3; no DNA is available, so the TRBD1 call from TCRdb remains unchecked. The CDR3 is 17 amino acids. The CDR3 region is CASLPRIMDIRGNTIYF.

The chain has TRBV28 and TRBJ2-3; TCRdb's assignment of TRBD2 cannot be checked, as there is no DNA. Germline loops: CDR1 MDHEN, CDR2 SYDVKM. This CDR3 has 18 residues. CDR3 protein: CASSLHSRLAGATDTQYF.

The chain has TRBV12-3 or TRBV12-4 and TRBJ2-1; the TCRdb call, TRBD1, lacks DNA for checking. CDR3 length equals 16 residues. The CDR3 sequence: CASSAALQGGEDEQFF.

The CDR3 here is CASSLPAEPITDTQYF. This sequence joins TRBV12-3 or TRBV12-4 and TRBJ2-3; TCRdb's D call of TRBD2 is untestable without DNA. The CDR3 sequence is 16 residues long.